This T cell receptor beta chain comes out of a study of Ad26.COV2.S vaccination and SARS-CoV-2 variants. Some clones are missing from TCRdb's copy, which holds only in-frame ones; the method was immunoSEQ multiplex PCR. The data hold more than 300,000 clones, with 85% to 90% observed a single time. The treatment is: about 20 received Ad26.COV2.S at low or high dose, single or two shots; 5 received placebo; per-sample allocation not given. After the first vaccine or placebo injection, samples were drawn on day 63. The CDR3 contains 14 residues. The V gene's germline CDR1 is SGHVS and CDR2 FNYEAQ. V lost 0 bases to trimming and J lost 0 bases, with 6 bases between them.

The specimen comprised peripheral blood, sampled in a trial of Ad26.COV2.S vaccine versus placebo. The gene calls are TRBV7-6 and TRBJ2-7; D remains ambiguous. The sequence derives from a person aged 18-60 years who received the Ad26.COV2.S COVID-19 vaccine or a placebo. CDR3 sequence reads: CASSLASGSYEQYF. In nucleotides, the CDR3 is TGTGCCAGCAGCTTAGCGAGTGGCTCCTACGAGCAGTACTTC.